The 7 T cell receptor beta chains below all came from one sample that was sequenced in a study of T cells after yellow fever vaccination. Each CDR3 protein is one row after TCRdb ran MiXCR on the 5' RACE reads. The sample shows some 160,000 distinct CDR3 sequences, around 9% of them seen only once. The sample in question was CD8+ T cells sorted from PBMCs, obtained 45 days after the yellow fever booster vaccination. All receptors come from a man aged 18 to 30 who received the YFV17D yellow fever vaccine.

In this sample, this clonotype turned up many times. The V gene is TRBV7-9, the J gene TRBJ1-5; D gene unclear. The CDR3 totals 12 residues. In germline, CDR1 is SEHNR, CDR2 FQNEAQ (reference sequence). V was trimmed by 1 base and J by 8 bases, leaving 6 bases between them. The CDR3 region has the DNA TGTGCCAGCAGCTTAGACTCAGAGCCCCAGCATTTT. Its translation is CASSLDSEPQHF.

This clonotype was detected many times. The V and J genes are TRBV11-2 and TRBJ2-7; maybe TRBD1 (5 bases). This CDR3 spans 16 amino acids. Trimming shortened V by 4 bases and J by 2 bases, and 18 bases separated the two germline ends. The germline CDR1 and CDR2 sequences are SGHAT and FQNNGV. The CDR3 protein is CASSSDTRVIPYEQYF. In nucleotides, the CDR3 is TGTGCCAGCAGCTCCGATACCAGGGTGATTCCCTACGAGCAGTACTTC. Full variable domain (missing parts from reference TRBV11-2 and TRBJ2-7): EAGVAQSPRYKIIEKRQSVAFWCNPISGHATLYWYQQILGQGPKLLIQFQNNGVVDDSQLPKDRFSAERLKGVDSTLKIQPAKLEDSAVYLCASSSDTRVIPYEQYFGPGTRLTVT.

This clonotype has a handful of counts. The genes are TRBV6-2 or TRBV6-3 and TRBJ2-6; D is undetermined. In germline, CDR1 is MNHEY, CDR2 SVGEGT. CDR3 length equals 15 residues. Trimming pared 6 bases from V and 2 bases from J, leaving 11 bases between. The CDR3 loop reads CASSGTVAGANVLTF. CDR3 in DNA: TGTGCCAGCAGCGGTACCGTTGCTGGGGCCAACGTCCTGACTTTC.

This clonotype has only a few counts. This chain connects TRBV19 to TRBJ2-5; a possible D gene is TRBD1 (5 bases). V lost 4 bases and J 7 bases, leaving 19 bases between the germline ends. The CDR3 is 15 amino acids. Germline V CDR1 and CDR2: LNHDA, SQIVND (reference sequence). The CDR3 sequence: CASSTWGRPNRTQYF. Here the CDR3 DNA reads TGTGCCAGTAGTACGTGGGGCAGGCCGAATCGGACCCAGTACTTC.

This clonotype appeared a few times. The chain links TRBV7-9 to TRBJ1-2, with D hard to call. The CDR3 is 14 residues long. Trimming removed 5 bases from V and 6 bases from J, with 16 bases in between. Germline CDR1 and CDR2: SEHNR and FQNEAQ (reference sequence). The CDR3 DNA reads as TGTGCCAGCAGCAAGGGTCCAGGTCGTCATGGCTACACCTTC. Translating it yields CASSKGPGRHGYTF. The variable domain in full, completed from reference TRBV7-9 and TRBJ1-2, reads DTGVSQNPRHKITKRGQNVTFRCDPISEHNRLYWYRQTLGQGPEFLTYFQNEAQLEKSRLLSDRFSAERPKGSFSTLEIQRTEQGDSAMYLCASSKGPGRHGYTFGSGTRLTVV.

In its sample, this clonotype was seen many times. V gene TRBV6-2 or TRBV6-3 combines with J gene TRBJ2-3; TRBD2 aligns across 13 bases. The CDR3 covers 16 residues. Losses at the gene ends were 6 bases for V and 9 bases for J; bases not matched to a gene: 12. Germline V gene data show CDR1 as MNHEY and CDR2 as SVGEGT. CDR3 region: CASRPGTSGTRGTQYF. CDR3 sequence (DNA): TGTGCCAGCAGGCCCGGGACTAGCGGGACCCGGGGGACGCAGTATTTT.

This clonotype has more than one count but fewer than ten. The V and J genes are TRBV6-2 or TRBV6-3 and TRBJ2-5; possibly TRBD1 or TRBD2 for D (5 bases each). Trimming removed 6 bases at V and 2 bases at J, with 19 bases between. Germline V gives CDR1 MNHEY, CDR2 SVGEGT. The CDR3 totals 16 residues. The CDR3 coding sequence is TGTGCCAGCAGCGTTACCTCGGGACGGCTACAAGAGACCCAGTACTTC. Its translation is CASSVTSGRLQETQYF.